This T cell receptor beta chain emerged from a study of response to subunit inactivated influenza vaccine (dated by TCRdb to the late 2010s). In terms of the full investigation: The study used deep quantitative T cell receptor repertoire profiling to track responses to a trivalent subunit inactivated influenza vaccine. Broad study findings and their caveats: The authors suggested that each seasonal influenza vaccination may recruit only a limited number of new T cells.

Receptor amplification or capture employed RT-PCR. The sample was run on an Illumina HiSeq 2500. The public reads were reanalyzed by TCRdb: fastp trimming at Q25, MiXCR alignment, in-frame beta chains only. Rows are combined by CDR3 protein, so each entry shows the most common genes and DNA. This sample holds roughly 520,000 distinct CDR3 sequences; 25% were observed only once. The top ten hold approximately 2% of the sample. With respect to this clonotype: What antigen it recognizes has not been identified. Base qualities are not provided; no much larger clone lies one nucleotide away.

V is reduced by 2 bases and J by 0 bases, leaving a spacing of 8 bases between them. The CDR3 runs 14 residues from the cysteine to the phenylalanine. The only DNA kept is the CDR3, 42 bases in frame from the first base. In the germline V gene (reference sequence), CDR1 corresponds to MNHEY and CDR2 to SMNVEV. The chain uses TRBV27 and TRBJ2-7; there is no confident call for the D gene. This receptor was taken from a man aged 50-59 years who received an inactivated influenza vaccine. Donor details come from another sample of the same person, matched by shared clones. The sample was CD4+ T cells sorted from PBMCs, taken roughly 5 days after vaccination. The DNA is TGTGCCAGCAGTTTAGGGTTTAGCTCCTACGAGCAGTACTTC. It is translated as CASSLGFSSYEQYF.